This T cell receptor beta chain was captured by sequencing in a study of blood T cell repertoires in COVID-19. Study as a whole: The United States, Italy and Spain supplied acute and convalescent COVID-19 samples.

Source study methods: Quantification of nucleated cells was approximated via reference gene primer amplification. Clones were sequenced by immunoSEQ multiplex PCR, and TCRdb holds only the in-frame ones, with some missing. That table furnishes V, J and clone size, whereas the DNA furnished D and trimming. The repertoire holds 200,000 to 250,000 clones, with 85% to 90% as singletons. The receptor was derived from a woman between 50 and 59 years old with COVID-19, enrolled during active disease. Sample: peripheral blood.

As DNA, the CDR3 is TGTGCCAGCAGCTTGTCCGGGAATGGGGATTCACCCCTCCACTTT. It encodes CASSLSGNGDSPLHF. The genes are TRBV5-4 and TRBJ1-6; D not resolved. Looked up from germline, CDR1 is SGHNT and CDR2 is YYREEE (reference sequence). The CDR3 contains 15 residues. V was pared by 1 base and J by 8 bases, with 13 bases between.